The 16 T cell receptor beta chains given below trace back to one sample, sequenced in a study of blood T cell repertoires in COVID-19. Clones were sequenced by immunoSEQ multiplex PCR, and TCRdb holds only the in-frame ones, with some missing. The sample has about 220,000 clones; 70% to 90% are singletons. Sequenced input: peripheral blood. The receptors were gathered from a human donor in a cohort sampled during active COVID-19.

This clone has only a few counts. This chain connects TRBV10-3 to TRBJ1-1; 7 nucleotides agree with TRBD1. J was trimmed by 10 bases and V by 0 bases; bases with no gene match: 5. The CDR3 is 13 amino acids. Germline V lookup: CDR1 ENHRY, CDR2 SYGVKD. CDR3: CAISESRGQTAFF. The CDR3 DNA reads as TGTGCCATCAGTGAGTCCAGGGGACAGACAGCTTTCTTT.

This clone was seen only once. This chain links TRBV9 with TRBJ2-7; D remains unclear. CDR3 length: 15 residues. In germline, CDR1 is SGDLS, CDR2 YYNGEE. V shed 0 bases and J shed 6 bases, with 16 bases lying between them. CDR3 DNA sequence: TGTGCCAGCAGCGTAGTACCATTCAACTCAGGCGAGCAGTACTTC. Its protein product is CASSVVPFNSGEQYF.

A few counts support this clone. The CDR3 reads CASALGTSGYYEQYF. In DNA form, the CDR3 reads TGTGCCAGCGCACTCGGGACTAGCGGGTACTACGAGCAGTACTTC. V gene TRBV3-1 (or the pseudogene TRBV3-2) combines with J gene TRBJ2-7; the match to TRBD2 covers 12 bases. The CDR3 has 15 residues. The germline V gene has CDR1 LGHDT and CDR2 YNNKEL (reference sequence). V was pared by 8 bases and J by 3 bases, with 8 bases of the junction left unmatched.

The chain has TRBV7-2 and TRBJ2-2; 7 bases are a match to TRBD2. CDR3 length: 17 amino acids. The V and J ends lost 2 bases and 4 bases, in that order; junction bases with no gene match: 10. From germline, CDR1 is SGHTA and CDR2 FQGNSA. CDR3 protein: CASSLNHGGVVTGELFF. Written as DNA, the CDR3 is TGTGCCAGCAGCTTAAATCATGGGGGGGTAGTCACCGGGGAGCTGTTTTTT.

CDR3: CASSLASASGSYNEQFF. The CDR3 DNA is TGCGCCAGCAGCTTGGCCTCGGCTAGCGGTTCCTACAATGAGCAGTTCTTC. The rearrangement joins TRBV5-1 to TRBJ2-1; TRBD2 matches at 7 bases. J was trimmed by 1 base and V by 0 bases; bases with no gene match: 7. Germline values: CDR1 SGHRS, CDR2 YFSETQ. This CDR3 spans 17 amino acids.

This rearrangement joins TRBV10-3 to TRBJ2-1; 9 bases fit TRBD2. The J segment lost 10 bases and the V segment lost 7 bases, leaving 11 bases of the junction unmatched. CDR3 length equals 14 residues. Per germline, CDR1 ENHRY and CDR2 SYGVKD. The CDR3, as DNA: TGTGCCATCAACGACATGGGACTAGCTTACGAGCAGTTCTTC. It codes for CAINDMGLAYEQFF.

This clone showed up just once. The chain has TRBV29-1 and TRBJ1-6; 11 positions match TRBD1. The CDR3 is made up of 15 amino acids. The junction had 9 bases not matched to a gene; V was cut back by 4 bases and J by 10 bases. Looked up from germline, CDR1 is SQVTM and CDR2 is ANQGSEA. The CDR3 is CSVGGQGEVRSPLHF. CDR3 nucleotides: TGCAGCGTTGGGGGACAGGGGGAAGTGCGGTCACCCCTCCACTTT.

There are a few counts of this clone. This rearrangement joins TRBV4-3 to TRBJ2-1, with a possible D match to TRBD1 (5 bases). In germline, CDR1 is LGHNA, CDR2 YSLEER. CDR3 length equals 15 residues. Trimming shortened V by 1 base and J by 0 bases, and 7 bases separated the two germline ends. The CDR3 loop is CASSQVRDSYNEQFF. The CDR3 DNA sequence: TGCGCCAGCAGCCAAGTCAGGGACTCCTACAATGAGCAGTTCTTC.

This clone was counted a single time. The DNA of the CDR3 is TGCAGCGAGGGGACTAGCGGGAGGTCTGCCAATGAGCAGTTCTTC. This codes for CSEGTSGRSANEQFF. V is TRBV29-1 and J is TRBJ2-1; 15 bases match TRBD2. The V segment lost 7 bases and the J segment 6 bases; nucleotides outside the gene matches: 7. CDR3 size: 15 residues. Per the germline V gene, CDR1 is SQVTM and CDR2 is ANQGSEA.

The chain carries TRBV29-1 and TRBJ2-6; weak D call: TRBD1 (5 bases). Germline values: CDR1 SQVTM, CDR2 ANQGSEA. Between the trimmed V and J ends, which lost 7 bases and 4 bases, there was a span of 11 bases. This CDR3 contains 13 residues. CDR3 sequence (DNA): TGCAGCGCCAGGGTGTACGGGGCCAACGTCCTGACTTTC. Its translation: CSARVYGANVLTF.

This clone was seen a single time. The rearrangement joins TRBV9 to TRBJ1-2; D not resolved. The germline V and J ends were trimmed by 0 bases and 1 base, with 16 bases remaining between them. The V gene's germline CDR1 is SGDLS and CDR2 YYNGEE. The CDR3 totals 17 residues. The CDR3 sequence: CASSVGEDGRFNYGYTF. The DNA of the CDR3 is TGTGCCAGCAGCGTAGGGGAGGACGGACGGTTTAACTATGGCTACACCTTC.

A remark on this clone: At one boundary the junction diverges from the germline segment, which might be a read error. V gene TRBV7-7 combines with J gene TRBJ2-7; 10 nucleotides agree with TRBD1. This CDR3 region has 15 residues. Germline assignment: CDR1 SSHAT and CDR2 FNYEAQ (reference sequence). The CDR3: CASSQDGTGVYEQYF. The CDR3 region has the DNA TGTGCTAGCAGTCAAGACGGGACAGGGGTCTACGAGCAGTACTTC. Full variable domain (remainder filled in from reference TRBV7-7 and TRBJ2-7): GAGVSQSPRYKVTKRGQDVTLRCDPISSHATLYWYQQALGQGPEFLTYFNYEAQPDKSGLPSDRFSAERPEGSISTLTIQRTEQRDSAMYRCASSQDGTGVYEQYFGPGTRLTVT.

CDR3 amino acids: CASSPSPGLDTEAFF. As DNA, the CDR3 is TGTGCCAGCAGCCCATCTCCGGGACTTGACACTGAAGCTTTCTTT. The chain carries TRBV3-1 (or the pseudogene TRBV3-2) and TRBJ1-1, with D possibly being TRBD1 (5 bases). Germline V gene sequence: CDR1 LGHDT, CDR2 YNNKEL (reference sequence). Trimming took 4 bases from V and 3 from J, leaving 15 bases between them. This CDR3 is built from 15 residues.

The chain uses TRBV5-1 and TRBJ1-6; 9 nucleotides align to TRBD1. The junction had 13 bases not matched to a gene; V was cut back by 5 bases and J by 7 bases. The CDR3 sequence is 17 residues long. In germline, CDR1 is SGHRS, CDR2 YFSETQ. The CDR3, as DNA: TGCGCCAGCAGGCTCGGATGGGGGACAGGGCCCAATTCACCCCTCCACTTT. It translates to CASRLGWGTGPNSPLHF. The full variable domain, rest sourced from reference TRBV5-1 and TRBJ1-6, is KAGVTQTPRYLIKTRGQQVTLSCSPISGHRSVSWYQQTPGQGLQFLFEYFSETQRNKGNFPGRFSGRQFSNSRSEMNVSTLELGDSALYLCASRLGWGTGPNSPLHFGNGTRLTVT.

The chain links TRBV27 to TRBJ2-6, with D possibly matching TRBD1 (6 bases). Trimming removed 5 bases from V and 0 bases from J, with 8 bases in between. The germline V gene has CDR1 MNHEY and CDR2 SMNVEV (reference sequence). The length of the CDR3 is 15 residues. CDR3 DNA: TGTGCCAGCAGTCTAGGGGGCTCTGGGGCCAACGTCCTGACTTTC. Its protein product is CASSLGGSGANVLTF.

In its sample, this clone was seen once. The CDR3 DNA is TGTGCCACGCGATTAGAAGCACGTCAGCCCCAGCATTTT. The encoded protein is CATRLEARQPQHF. V is TRBV2 and J is TRBJ1-5; unclear D gene. Trimming stripped 10 bases from V and 6 bases from J, with 16 bases between. The CDR3 length is 13 residues. The germline V gene has CDR1 SNHLY and CDR2 FYNNEI.